A single sample gave rise to the 9 T cell receptor beta chains below, sequenced in a study of blood T cell repertoires in COVID-19. Here immunoSEQ multiplex PCR was the method, and the copy in TCRdb shows in-frame clones only, minus some. The data show more than 150,000 clones, 81% seen once. Sequencing used peripheral blood. These receptors all come from a woman aged 80 or older with COVID-19, enrolled during active disease.

The chain is built from TRBV2 and TRBJ2-2, with D perhaps TRBD1 (6 bases). With 6 bases removed from V and 6 bases from J, the gap between germline ends came to 23 bases. In germline, CDR1 is SNHLY, CDR2 FYNNEI. The CDR3 runs to 17 residues. Here the CDR3 DNA reads TGTGCCAGCAGAAGCATAACACAGGGTATCTCGGCCGGGGAGCTGTTTTTT. As protein: CASRSITQGISAGELFF. The entire variable domain, with the rest obtained from reference TRBV2 and TRBJ2-2, is as follows: EPEVTQTPSHQVTQMGQEVILRCVPISNHLYFYWYRQILGQKVEFLVSFYNNEISEKSEIFDDQFSVERPDGSNFTLKIRSTKLEDSAMYFCASRSITQGISAGELFFGEGSRLTVL.

The chain links TRBV9 to TRBJ1-1; D call uncertain. V dropped 4 bases and J dropped 7 bases, with 14 bases sitting between them. Germline values: CDR1 SGDLS, CDR2 YYNGEE. The CDR3 has 13 amino acids. Here the CDR3 DNA reads TGTGCCAGCAGCTCCCAAGTGGGGAGTGAAGCTTTCTTT. Its protein product is CASSSQVGSEAFF.

This clone appeared many times. The rearrangement joins TRBV5-1 to TRBJ2-3, with TRBD2 matching 13 bases. Per germline, CDR1 SGHRS and CDR2 YFSETQ. CDR3 length: 18 amino acids. V was pared by 3 bases and J by 3 bases, with 10 bases of the junction left unmatched. This CDR3 reads CASSSGLAGNWKTDTQYF. CDR3 in DNA: TGCGCCAGCAGCTCGGGACTAGCGGGGAACTGGAAAACAGATACGCAGTATTTT.

V is TRBV3-1 (or the pseudogene TRBV3-2) and J is TRBJ2-7, with a tentative D call TRBD1 (5 bases). V was pared by 1 base and J by 2 bases, with 12 bases between. From germline, CDR1 is LGHDT and CDR2 YNNKEL (reference sequence). The CDR3 is 15 residues long. The CDR3 DNA follows: TGTGCCAGCAGCCAAGCTTCAGGGTTCACCTACGAGCAGTACTTC. It specifies CASSQASGFTYEQYF.

The chain is built from TRBV27 and TRBJ1-2; 11 bases are a match to TRBD1. V gave up 6 bases and J gave up 3 bases; unmatched junction bases: 18. CDR1 is MNHEY and CDR2 is SMNVEV in the germline V gene (reference sequence). This CDR3 is 19 amino acids long. CDR3: CASRITHRDRGMGDYGYTF. CDR3 nucleotides: TGTGCCAGCAGGATCACCCACCGGGACAGGGGGATGGGAGACTATGGCTACACCTTC.

The rearrangement links TRBV5-1 to TRBJ2-5, with 7 bases fitting TRBD1. The CDR3 is 14 amino acids. V gave up 4 bases and J gave up 4 bases; unmatched junction bases: 7. In germline, CDR1 is SGHRS, CDR2 YFSETQ. The CDR3 DNA reads TGCGCCAGCAGCCCACGGGACAGACGAGAGACCCAGTACTTC. Amino acid sequence: CASSPRDRRETQYF. Variable domain in full (rest from reference TRBV5-1 and TRBJ2-5): KAGVTQTPRYLIKTRGQQVTLSCSPISGHRSVSWYQQTPGQGLQFLFEYFSETQRNKGNFPGRFSGRQFSNSRSEMNVSTLELGDSALYLCASSPRDRRETQYFGPGTRLLVL.

The V call is TRBV6-6, the J call TRBJ2-7, with D tentatively TRBD1 (7 bases). Germline V gene data show CDR1 as MNHNY and CDR2 as SVGAGI (reference sequence). The CDR3 is 15 residues long. V was cut by 4 bases and J by 5 bases, with 18 bases left in between. In DNA, the CDR3 is TGTGCCAGCAGTTTGCGACAGGGCGGGGTCCACGAGCAGTACTTC. Encoded protein: CASSLRQGGVHEQYF.

This clone came up many times. This sequence joins TRBV10-3 and TRBJ1-5; tentative D call: TRBD1 (5 bases). Per the germline V gene, CDR1 is ENHRY and CDR2 is SYGVKD. The V end was cut by 6 bases, the J end by 4 bases, with 7 bases between. The CDR3 runs to 12 residues. CDR3 sequence: CAISSGNQPQHF. In nucleotides, the CDR3 is TGTGCCATCAGCTCAGGGAATCAGCCCCAGCATTTT.

V and J are TRBV4-3 and TRBJ2-3; weak D call: TRBD1 (5 bases). The V end was cut by 5 bases, the J end by 3 bases, with 30 bases between. The CDR3 has 20 residues. The germline gives CDR1 LGHNA, CDR2 YSLEER. The CDR3 protein is CASSSRFFRQPDTNTDTQYF. The CDR3 DNA reads TGCGCCAGCAGCTCCCGATTTTTCCGACAGCCGGATACAAATACAGATACGCAGTATTTT.